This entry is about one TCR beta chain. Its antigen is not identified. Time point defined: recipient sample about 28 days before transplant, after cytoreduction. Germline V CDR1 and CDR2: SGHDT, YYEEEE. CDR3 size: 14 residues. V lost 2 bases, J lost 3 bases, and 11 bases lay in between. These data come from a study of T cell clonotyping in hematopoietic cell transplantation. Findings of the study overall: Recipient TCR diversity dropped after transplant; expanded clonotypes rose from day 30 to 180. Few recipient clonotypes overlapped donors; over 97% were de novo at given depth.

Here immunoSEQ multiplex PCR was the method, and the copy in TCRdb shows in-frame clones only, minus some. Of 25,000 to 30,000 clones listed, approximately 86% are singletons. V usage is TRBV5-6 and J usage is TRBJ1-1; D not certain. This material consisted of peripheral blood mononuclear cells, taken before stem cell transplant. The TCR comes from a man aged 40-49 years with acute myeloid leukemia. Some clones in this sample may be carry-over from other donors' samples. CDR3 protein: CASSFSTQYTEAFF. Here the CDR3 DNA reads TGTGCCAGCAGCTTTTCGACACAATACACTGAAGCTTTCTTT.